This T cell receptor (beta chain) was captured by sequencing in a study of beta chain features in type 1 diabetes. Study-level findings and limits: A pattern of fewer insertions and more deletions at VDJ junctions was seen in type 1 diabetes patients. When Type 1 diabetes patients were examined, their TCRB CDR3s proved moderately but significantly shorter in all four CD4+ subsets.

On this clone itself: The target antigen is unknown.

Every bit of the isolated RNA underwent reverse transcription, so sequencing read expressed TCRB transcripts. The repertoire was sequenced with immunoSEQ multiplex PCR; TCRdb's copy has only in-frame clones and lacks some. Counted here are approximately 240,000 clones, more than 15% occurring once; the ten biggest clones make up about 0.092%. Specimen: naive CD4+ T cells from blood. The source is a man aged 30 to 45 with type 1 diabetes.

CDR3 in DNA: TGTGCCAGCAGCCCACGGGGACTAGCAGATACTAGCACAGATACGCAGTATTTT. This codes for CASSPRGLADTSTDTQYF. V is TRBV7-2 and J is TRBJ2-3, with 9 bases identical to TRBD2. Unmatched junction bases numbered 12, after V lost 5 bases and J lost 0 bases. The germline gives CDR1 SGHTA, CDR2 FQGNSA. The length of the CDR3 is 18 residues. Variable domain in full (rest from reference TRBV7-2 and TRBJ2-3): GAGVSQSPSNKVTEKGKDVELRCDPISGHTALYWYRQSLGQGLEFLIYFQGNSAPDKSGLPSDRFSAERTGGSVSTLTIQRTQQEDSAVYLCASSPRGLADTSTDTQYFGPGTRLTVL.